These 20 T cell receptor beta chains were sequenced from one sample in a study of chemoradiotherapy in HPV16-positive cancers (dated by TCRdb to between 2021 and 2024). Preparation of the library involved the immunoSEQ multiplex PCR assay. TCRdb stores this immuneACCESS table with in-frame sequences only. Part of the clones is absent; in the studies checked, under half of the shortfall reflects unresolved V genes, and no reason is known for the rest. The sample includes 20,000 to 25,000 clones, with around 85% observed a single time. Around 4.9% of the sample is in the top ten clones. This material consisted of blood, taken from a patient who underwent chemoradiotherapy. The receptors come from a human donor with HPV-associated anogenital cancer.

This sequence joins TRBV6-5 and TRBJ2-5; no definite D call. The V end lost 7 bases, the J end lost 5 bases, and 8 bases lay between the germline ends. The germline V gene encodes CDR1 MNHEY and CDR2 SVGAGI. This CDR3 spans 11 amino acids. CDR3 protein: CASKRLETQYF. In DNA form, the CDR3 reads TGTGCCAGCAAGCGACTCGAGACCCAGTACTTC.

This clone has only a few counts. For the CDR3, the DNA is TGCGCCAGCAGCCAAGATCGGGGCGAAGGCCGAAAACTGTTTTTT. Encoded protein: CASSQDRGEGRKLFF. The rearrangement uses TRBV4-3 and TRBJ1-4, with D maybe TRBD1 (5 bases). Per germline, CDR1 LGHNA and CDR2 YSLEER. The CDR3 loop spans 15 amino acids. V lost 0 bases and J 10 bases, leaving 15 bases between the germline ends.

For this clone: Other DNA sequences in the sample encode the same CDR3. The chain employs TRBV29-1 and TRBJ2-7; 10 bases are a match to TRBD2. J gave up 12 bases and V 6 bases, and 11 bases lay outside the gene matches. The CDR3 contains 12 residues. Per the germline V gene, CDR1 is SQVTM and CDR2 is ANQGSEA. CDR3 loop: CSVGQRGGFRYF. The DNA of the CDR3 is TGCAGCGTGGGGCAGCGGGGGGGATTTAGGTACTTC.

The V gene is TRBV5-4, the J gene TRBJ2-6; 8 bases are a match to TRBD2. From germline, CDR1 is SGHNT and CDR2 YYREEE (reference sequence). The V gene end was trimmed by 3 bases and the J gene end by 4 bases; junction bases not matched to a gene: 6. This CDR3 comprises 16 residues. The CDR3 reads CASSSREGTGANVLTF. The CDR3 DNA follows: TGTGCCAGCAGCTCCCGGGAGGGAACGGGGGCCAACGTCCTGACTTTC.

CDR3 nucleotides: TGTGCCAGCTCCCCCAGGAACACCGGGGAGCTGTTTTTT. Its protein is CASSPRNTGELFF. The chain combines TRBV7-6 with TRBJ2-2; D is undetermined. The CDR3 length is 13 residues. Germline assignment: CDR1 SGHVS and CDR2 FNYEAQ. V lost 8 bases, J lost 1 base, and 8 bases lay in between.

The chain joins TRBV6-1 to TRBJ1-2; D is uncertain. The CDR3 has 11 amino acids. V lost 6 bases, J lost 5 bases, and 7 bases lay in between. In germline, CDR1 is MNHNS, CDR2 SASEGT. CDR3 nucleotides: TGTGCCAGCAGAGATTTGTATGGCTACACCTTC. As protein: CASRDLYGYTF.

CDR3 bases: TGTGCCAGCAGTGGTCAAAAGGGACAGAGCTATGGCTACACCTTC. Protein sequence: CASSGQKGQSYGYTF. V and J are TRBV6-6 and TRBJ1-2, with 7 positions matching TRBD1. This CDR3 is 15 amino acids long. V dropped 5 bases and J dropped 4; count of bases not matched to a gene: 10. Germline CDR1 and CDR2: MNHNY and SVGAGI (reference sequence).

The gene calls are TRBV2 and TRBJ2-7; D is possibly TRBD1 (6 bases). Trimming stripped 9 bases from V and 2 bases from J, with 11 bases between. The CDR3 sequence is 12 residues long. Per the germline V gene, CDR1 is SNHLY and CDR2 is FYNNEI. The CDR3 DNA reads as TGTGCCAGTGGACAGTCCCCCTACGAGCAGTACTTC. It translates to CASGQSPYEQYF.

The chain links TRBV10-2 to TRBJ2-5, with D possibly TRBD1 on 8 matching bases. The CDR3 is 14 residues long. The germline CDR1 and CDR2 sequences are WSHSY and SAAADI. Trimming took 5 bases from V and 5 from J, leaving 15 bases between them. The CDR3 nucleotides are TGCGCCAGCAGTTGGACAGGGAGGGGTGAGACCCAGTACTTC. Translating it yields CASSWTGRGETQYF.

The genes are TRBV5-1 and TRBJ2-5; 13 nucleotides line up with TRBD2. Germline CDR1 is SGHRS and CDR2 is YFSETQ. This CDR3 comprises 17 residues. With 4 bases clipped from V and 2 bases from J, the junction kept 8 bases outside the gene matches. CDR3 loop: CASSMGLAGNKQETQYF. CDR3 sequence (DNA): TGCGCCAGCAGCATGGGACTAGCGGGAAACAAACAAGAGACCCAGTACTTC.

The J gene is TRBJ1-4, the V gene TRBV7-9; the D gene is possibly TRBD1 (5 bases). Trimming removed 3 bases from V and 7 bases from J, with 9 bases in between. The CDR3 extends over 13 amino acids. Germline CDR1 is SEHNR and CDR2 is FQNEAQ (reference sequence). The CDR3 is CASSFRDSEKLFF. CDR3 DNA sequence: TGTGCCAGCAGCTTCAGGGATAGTGAAAAACTGTTTTTT. Filled out from reference TRBV7-9 and TRBJ1-4, the complete variable domain reads DTGVSQNPRHKITKRGQNVTFRCDPISEHNRLYWYRQTLGQGPEFLTYFQNEAQLEKSRLLSDRFSAERPKGSFSTLEIQRTEQGDSAMYLCASSFRDSEKLFFGSGTQLSVL.

The V and J genes are TRBV4-3 and TRBJ2-1; 11 bases match TRBD2. Trimming at V came to 3 bases and at J to 5 bases, leaving 9 bases not matched to a gene. The CDR3 sequence is 17 residues long. Germline CDR1 reads LGHNA; CDR2 reads YSLEER. The chain's CDR3 is CASSQDGRLAGHNEQFF. The CDR3 region has the DNA TGCGCCAGCAGCCAGGATGGGAGACTAGCGGGACACAATGAGCAGTTCTTC.

The chain recombines TRBV5-1 with TRBJ1-2; D ambiguous. V was cut by 4 bases and J by 4 bases, with 11 bases left in between. The CDR3 runs to 13 residues. Germline lookup yields CDR1 SGHRS and CDR2 YFSETQ. The CDR3, as DNA: TGCGCCAGCAGCCAAACAGAGGCCTATGGCTACACCTTC. The encoded protein is CASSQTEAYGYTF. Variable domain in full (rest from reference TRBV5-1 and TRBJ1-2): KAGVTQTPRYLIKTRGQQVTLSCSPISGHRSVSWYQQTPGQGLQFLFEYFSETQRNKGNFPGRFSGRQFSNSRSEMNVSTLELGDSALYLCASSQTEAYGYTFGSGTRLTVV.

This sequence joins TRBV5-1 and TRBJ2-1, with 8 bases lining up with TRBD2. Per germline, CDR1 SGHRS and CDR2 YFSETQ. The CDR3 is 15 residues long. J lost 7 bases, V lost 2 bases, and 8 bases had no gene match. The CDR3 here is CASSLSSGALNEQFF. The CDR3 DNA follows: TGCGCCAGCAGCTTAAGTAGCGGGGCTTTAAATGAGCAGTTCTTC.

V gene TRBV5-1 combines with J gene TRBJ2-7; D is unclear. The V end was cut by 0 bases, the J end by 0 bases, with 4 bases between. CDR3 size: 13 residues. Germline CDR1 reads SGHRS; CDR2 reads YFSETQ. The chain's CDR3 is CASSLAGSYEQYF. CDR3 bases: TGCGCCAGCAGCTTGGCGGGCTCCTACGAGCAGTACTTC.

The chain links TRBV10-1 to TRBJ2-7; no reliable D call. V lost 0 bases and J 5 bases, leaving 17 bases between the germline ends. This CDR3 is built from 16 residues. In germline, CDR1 is WNHNN, CDR2 SYGVQD (reference sequence). CDR3: CASSESTSGVVHEQYF. The DNA of the CDR3 is TGCGCCAGCAGTGAGTCGACCAGTGGTGTGGTCCACGAGCAGTACTTC.

CDR3 sequence (DNA): TGTGCCAGTAGTCCCCTAGCGGATAACAATGAGCAGTTCTTC. Translation gives CASSPLADNNEQFF. The rearrangement links TRBV19 to TRBJ2-1; 7 bases line up with TRBD2. CDR3 length: 14 amino acids. Germline lookup yields CDR1 LNHDA and CDR2 SQIVND (reference sequence). The V segment lost 5 bases and the J segment 5 bases; nucleotides outside the gene matches: 6.

The chain recombines TRBV11-3 with TRBJ2-1; maybe TRBD2 (5 bases). With 0 bases removed from V and 3 bases from J, the gap between germline ends came to 9 bases. Germline V lookup: CDR1 SGHNT, CDR2 YENEEA. This CDR3 contains 15 residues. The CDR3 loop reads CASSLDRGHYNEQFF. Written as DNA, the CDR3 is TGTGCCAGCAGCTTAGATCGGGGTCACTACAATGAGCAGTTCTTC. Filled out from reference TRBV11-3 and TRBJ2-1, the complete variable domain reads EAGVVQSPRYKIIEKKQPVAFWCNPISGHNTLYWYLQNLGQGPELLIRYENEEAVDDSQLPKDRFSAERLKGVDSTLKIQPAELGDSAVYLCASSLDRGHYNEQFFGPGTRLTVL.

V gene TRBV6-5 combines with J gene TRBJ1-1; D gene uncertain. The CDR3 is made up of 13 amino acids. Trimming took off 7 bases at V and 4 bases at J, with 13 bases between the two ends. Germline loops: CDR1 MNHEY, CDR2 SVGAGI. The CDR3 loop is CASTLERATEAFF. The CDR3 bases are TGTGCCAGCACATTAGAGAGAGCCACTGAAGCTTTCTTT.

The chain uses TRBV5-1 and TRBJ2-7; D uncertain. V lost 2 bases and J 2 bases, leaving 11 bases between the germline ends. The CDR3 extends over 14 amino acids. In germline, CDR1 is SGHRS, CDR2 YFSETQ. The CDR3 sequence is CASSFDLKPYEQYF. Written as DNA, the CDR3 is TGCGCCAGCAGCTTCGATCTGAAACCCTACGAGCAGTACTTC.